This TCR beta chain was sequenced during a study of CD8 T cells in Susac syndrome. RNA, at about 0.45 to 1 ug, was reverse transcribed with random hexamers. TCRdb re-derived calls from the immunoSEQ multiplex PCR reads in MiXCR, one entry per CDR3 protein. Altogether 110,000 or so distinct CDR3 sequences are present, 85% to 95% being singletons, with the ten largest covering 0.093%. This clonotype showed up just a few times. The study sequenced TCR beta in blood CD8+ and CD4+ T cells. The CDR3 is made up of 14 amino acids. Trimming removed 1 base at V and 0 bases at J, with 4 bases between. The germline CDR1 and CDR2 sequences are LGHDT and YNNKEL (reference sequence).

This clonotype originated in a human donor with multiple sclerosis. The chain uses TRBV3-1 and TRBJ1-3; D gene ambiguous. Specimen: CD4+ T cells from PBMCs. The CDR3 sequence: CASSQGSSGNTIYF. CDR3 DNA: TGTGCCAGCAGCCAAGGGTCCTCTGGAAACACCATATATTTT.